This T cell receptor (beta chain) was profiled in a study of blood T cell repertoires in COVID-19. The overall study: Samples came from the United States, Italy and Spain, spanning acute and convalescent COVID-19. T cells, B-cell-depleted T cells, or PBMCs provided the cDNA or gDNA that served as material.

The CDR3 is 15 residues long. Germline trimming cut 0 bases from V and 0 bases from J; bases unmatched to any gene: 3. The V gene's germline CDR1 is SGDLS and CDR2 YYNGEE. As originally analysed: Amplification with reference gene primers provided the estimates of nucleated cell counts. Method: immunoSEQ multiplex PCR; TCRdb's copy keeps in-frame clones and lacks some. V and J calls and clone size come straight from that table; D and trimming were deduced from the DNA. The data hold over 200,000 clones, with 88% observed a single time. The clonotype originates from a woman aged 55-70 years with acute or convalescent COVID-19. The rearrangement uses TRBV9 and TRBJ2-7; 7 nucleotides agree with TRBD2. Specimen: peripheral blood. The CDR3 DNA sequence: TGTGCCAGCAGCGTAGGCGGGAGCCTCTCCTACGAGCAGTACTTC. Protein: CASSVGGSLSYEQYF.